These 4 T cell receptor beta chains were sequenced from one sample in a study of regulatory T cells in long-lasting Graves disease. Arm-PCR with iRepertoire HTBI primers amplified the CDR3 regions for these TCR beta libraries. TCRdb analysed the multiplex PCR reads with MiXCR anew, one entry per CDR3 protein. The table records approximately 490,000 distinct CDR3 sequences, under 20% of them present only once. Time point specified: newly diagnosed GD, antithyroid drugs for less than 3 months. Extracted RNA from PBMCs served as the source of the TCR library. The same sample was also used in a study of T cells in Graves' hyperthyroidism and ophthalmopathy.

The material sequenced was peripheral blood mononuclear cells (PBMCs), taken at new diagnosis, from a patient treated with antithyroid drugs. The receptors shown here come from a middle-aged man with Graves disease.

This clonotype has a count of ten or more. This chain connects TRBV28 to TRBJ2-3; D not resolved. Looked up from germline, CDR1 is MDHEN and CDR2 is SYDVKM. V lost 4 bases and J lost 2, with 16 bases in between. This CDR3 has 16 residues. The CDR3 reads CASSYTKSGPTDTQYF. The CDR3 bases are TGTGCCAGCAGTTATACTAAATCCGGCCCCACAGATACGCAGTATTTT.

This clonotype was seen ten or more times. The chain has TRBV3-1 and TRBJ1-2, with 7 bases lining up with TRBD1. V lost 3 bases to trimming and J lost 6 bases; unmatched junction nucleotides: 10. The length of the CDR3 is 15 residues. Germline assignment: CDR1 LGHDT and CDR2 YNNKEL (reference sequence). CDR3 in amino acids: CASSQREQGMHGYTF. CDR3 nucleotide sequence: TGTGCCAGCAGCCAGAGGGAACAGGGGATGCATGGCTACACCTTC.

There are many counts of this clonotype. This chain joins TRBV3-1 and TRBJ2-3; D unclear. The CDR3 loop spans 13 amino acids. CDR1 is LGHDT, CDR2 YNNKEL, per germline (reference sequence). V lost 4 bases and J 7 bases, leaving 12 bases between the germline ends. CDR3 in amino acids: CASSLRERYTQYF. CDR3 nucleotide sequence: TGTGCCAGCAGCCTACGCGAAAGGTATACGCAGTATTTT.

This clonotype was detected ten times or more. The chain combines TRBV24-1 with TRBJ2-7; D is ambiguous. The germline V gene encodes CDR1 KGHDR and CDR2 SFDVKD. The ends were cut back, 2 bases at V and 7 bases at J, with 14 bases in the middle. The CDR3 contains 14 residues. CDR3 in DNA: TGTGCCACCAGTGATTCCTCAGGCTTTGGGGAGCAGTACTTC. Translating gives CATSDSSGFGEQYF.